The rows below give T cell receptor beta chains drawn from one sample of a study of early T cells in non-severe SARS-CoV-2 infection. One entry per CDR3 protein, called by TCRdb with MiXCR from the 5' RACE reads. The profile shows about 61,000 distinct CDR3 sequences, around 12% of them singletons. The material sequenced was whole blood, taken at baseline. The receptor source for this set is an adult who was a healthcare worker with PCR-confirmed SARS-CoV-2 infection or an uninfected control (not recorded which). The donor label of this sample is uncertain. Both conserved end residues are part of each CDR3. Each record gives: clone size, V gene, J gene, D gene, CDR3 DNA, CDR3 protein. A D gene is named only where the DNA matches it firmly. The size field is filled for only some rows; it gives once, few, many or a size class.

size: .; V: TRBV28; J: TRBJ2-1; D: TRBD1; DNA: TGTGCCAGCAGTTTCCGCGGGACAGGGGGTCGTGAGCAGCTCTTC; CDR3: CASSFRGTGGREQLF
size: .; V: TRBV2; J: TRBJ2-3; D: .; DNA: TGTGCCACTTCCGGGCCCACAAGTCTGGATACGCAGTATTTT; CDR3: CATSGPTSLDTQYF
size: .; V: TRBV3-1; J: TRBJ1-2; D: .; DNA: TGTGCCAGCAGCCAAGACCTAACGGGCAGGGGTTCTGGAGGCTACACCTTC; CDR3: CASSQDLTGRGSGGYTF
size: many; V: TRBV2; J: TRBJ2-3; D: .; DNA: TGTGCCACCTCCTTCACAGATACGCAGTATTTT; CDR3: CATSFTDTQYF
size: .; V: TRBV20-1; J: TRBJ2-5; D: TRBD2; DNA: TGCAGTGCTGGTAGCGGGGGCGAGACCCAGTACTTC; CDR3: CSAGSGGETQYF
size: few; V: TRBV12-3/TRBV12-4; J: TRBJ1-5; D: .; DNA: TGTGCCAGCAGCGAAGGAGAGGTCGGCCAGCCCCAGCATTTT; CDR3: CASSEGEVGQPQHF
size: many; V: TRBV5-5; J: TRBJ1-2; D: .; DNA: TGTGCCAGCAGCCATTCAGCGGGACTGGCAGGCTACACCTTC; CDR3: CASSHSAGLAGYTF
size: .; V: TRBV28; J: TRBJ1-1; D: .; DNA: TGTGCCAGCAGATTCTCGGGACGGCCCGAAGCTTTCTTT; CDR3: CASRFSGRPEAFF
size: .; V: TRBV2; J: TRBJ1-4; D: TRBD1; DNA: TGTGCCAGCAATGGACAGGGAACTAATGAAAAACTGTTTTTT; CDR3: CASNGQGTNEKLFF
size: .; V: TRBV6-5; J: TRBJ2-2; D: TRBD2; DNA: TGTGCCAGCAAATCCGGGACTAGCGGGGTGATGATCGGGGAGCTGTTTTTT; CDR3: CASKSGTSGVMIGELFF
size: few; V: TRBV5-4; J: TRBJ1-6; D: .; DNA: TGTGCCAGCAGCCCCCGGTCAGTGGGGAATTCACCCCTCCACTTT; CDR3: CASSPRSVGNSPLHF
size: many; V: TRBV2; J: TRBJ2-5; D: .; DNA: TGTGCCAGCAGCAGGGACTTTCAGACCCAGTACTTC; CDR3: CASSRDFQTQYF
size: few; V: TRBV9; J: TRBJ2-1; D: TRBD1; DNA: TGTGCCAGCAGCCCACCGGGACAGGACTCCTACAATGAGCAGTTCTTC; CDR3: CASSPPGQDSYNEQFF
size: few; V: TRBV4-1; J: TRBJ1-1; D: .; DNA: TGCGCCAGCAGCCAAGATTTATTAGGGAGTATCACTGAAGCTTTCTTT; CDR3: CASSQDLLGSITEAFF
size: many; V: TRBV12-3/TRBV12-4; J: TRBJ1-2; D: TRBD1; DNA: TGTGCCAGCAGGCACCGAGACAGGGAGTATGGCTACACCTTC; CDR3: CASRHRDREYGYTF